Following are 29 T cell receptor beta chains from one sample sequenced in a study of cytotoxic CD8 clonotypes in ibrutinib-treated CLL. Libraries were prepared by immunoSEQ multiplex PCR; TCRdb keeps only in-frame clonotypes and omits some of them. The table shows some 200,000 clones, with roughly 65% occurring only once. The source material was PBMCs, sampled after 12 months of ibrutinib treatment. Receptors were obtained from a human donor with chronic lymphocytic leukemia.

The chain employs TRBV19 and TRBJ2-1, with D perhaps matching TRBD2 (6 bases). CDR3 size: 17 residues. The V end lost 7 bases, the J end lost 0 bases, and 19 bases lay between the germline ends. The germline gives CDR1 LNHDA, CDR2 SQIVND (reference sequence). In DNA form, the CDR3 reads TGTGCCAGTACCACCGGGGGTAGTTGGAACTCCTACAATGAGCAGTTCTTC. Translation gives CASTTGGSWNSYNEQFF.

This chain joins TRBV30 and TRBJ1-1, with TRBD1 matching 7 bases. CDR1 is GTSNPN and CDR2 is SVGIG in the germline V gene (reference sequence). The CDR3 loop spans 16 amino acids. V gave up 3 bases and J gave up 1 base; unmatched junction bases: 11. CDR3 protein: CAWSPKDRPGNTEAFF. The CDR3 region has the DNA TGTGCCTGGAGCCCTAAGGACAGGCCAGGGAACACTGAAGCTTTCTTT.

This clone was seen a single time. The V and J genes are TRBV5-1 and TRBJ1-2; D unresolved. Germline V gene sequence: CDR1 SGHRS, CDR2 YFSETQ. There are 13 residues in the CDR3. V shed 2 bases and J shed 7 bases, with 12 bases lying between them. The CDR3 region has the DNA TGCGCCAGCAGCTTTAGGGATTCGGGTGGCTACACCTTC. It translates to CASSFRDSGGYTF.

This clone was seen a few times. The J gene is TRBJ2-3, the V gene TRBV5-4; maybe TRBD2 (6 bases). Germline values: CDR1 SGHNT, CDR2 YYREEE (reference sequence). Trimming removed 4 bases at V and 1 base at J, with 10 bases between. CDR3 length equals 14 residues. CDR3 in amino acids: CASSPLAGTDTQYF. The CDR3 DNA reads as TGTGCCAGCAGCCCGTTAGCGGGCACAGATACGCAGTATTTT.

V gene TRBV5-1 combines with J gene TRBJ1-2; a weak D match, TRBD1 (5 bases). Trimming removed 1 base at V and 7 bases at J, with 14 bases between. The CDR3 length is 14 residues. The V gene's germline CDR1 is SGHRS and CDR2 YFSETQ. CDR3: CASSLIPGDAGYTF. The CDR3 DNA reads TGCGCCAGCAGCTTGATCCCCGGGGACGCTGGCTACACCTTC. Supplemented by reference TRBV5-1 and TRBJ1-2, the full variable domain reads KAGVTQTPRYLIKTRGQQVTLSCSPISGHRSVSWYQQTPGQGLQFLFEYFSETQRNKGNFPGRFSGRQFSNSRSEMNVSTLELGDSALYLCASSLIPGDAGYTFGSGTRLTVV.

The V and J genes are TRBV30 and TRBJ2-1; the match to TRBD2 covers 8 bases. Germline values: CDR1 GTSNPN, CDR2 SVGIG (reference sequence). The CDR3 runs to 15 residues. The V and J ends lost 0 bases and 4 bases, in that order; junction bases with no gene match: 5. The CDR3 region is CAWSVGSGNYNEQFF. The CDR3 region has the DNA TGTGCCTGGAGTGTTGGTAGCGGGAATTACAATGAGCAGTTCTTC.

The chain recombines TRBV1 with TRBJ2-7. TRBV1 is described as a pseudogene. This CDR3 has 10 amino acids. CDR3 DNA: TGCACCAGCAAGGGTTCCGAGCAGTACTTC. Its protein product is CTSKGSEQYF.

This clone was counted ten times or more. The chain couples TRBV29-1 to TRBJ2-1; weak D call: TRBD2 (5 bases). Germline lookup yields CDR1 SQVTM and CDR2 ANQGSEA. This CDR3 region has 12 residues. Trimming took off 7 bases at V and 8 bases at J, with 15 bases between the two ends. This CDR3 reads CSARGVSDEQFF. In nucleotides, the CDR3 is TGCAGCGCACGGGGAGTATCCGATGAGCAGTTCTTC.

The chain employs TRBV7-9 and TRBJ2-3; D perhaps matches TRBD2 (6 bases). CDR1 and CDR2 from the germline V gene are SEHNR and FQNEAQ (reference sequence). This CDR3 has 16 amino acids. Deletions cut 1 base from V and 5 bases from J, with 16 bases between. The CDR3 reads CASSLVSPMGGDTQYF. The CDR3 coding sequence is TGTGCCAGCAGCTTAGTATCCCCGATGGGGGGAGATACGCAGTATTTT.

The V and J genes are TRBV2 and TRBJ2-5; D ambiguous. In germline, CDR1 is SNHLY, CDR2 FYNNEI. V lost 4 bases and J lost 0, with 9 bases in between. The CDR3 loop spans 14 amino acids. CDR3 nucleotides: TGTGCCAGCAGTGGATCCCTGTACCAAGAGACCCAGTACTTC. It codes for CASSGSLYQETQYF.

The gene calls are TRBV4-2 and TRBJ2-5, with 12 bases lining up with TRBD2. Germline CDR1 and CDR2: LGHNA and YNFKEQ. V lost 3 bases, J lost 4 bases, and 3 bases stayed unmatched. The CDR3 consists of 15 residues. The CDR3 coding sequence is TGTGCCAGCAGCCACCTAGCGGGGGGGCCAGAGACCCAGTACTTC. It specifies CASSHLAGGPETQYF.

The chain has TRBV5-1 and TRBJ2-2; 13 bases map to TRBD2. Per germline, CDR1 SGHRS and CDR2 YFSETQ. The junction had 4 bases not matched to a gene; V was cut back by 8 bases and J by 0 bases. This CDR3 spans 16 amino acids. The CDR3 here is CASRTSGGTNTGELFF. The CDR3 DNA reads TGCGCCAGTCGGACTAGCGGGGGCACGAACACCGGGGAGCTGTTTTTT.

This chain joins TRBV7-8 and TRBJ1-6; no reliable D call. CDR1 and CDR2 (germline): SGHVS, FQNEAQ. V lost 3 bases and J 6 bases, leaving 6 bases between the germline ends. The CDR3 sequence is 13 residues long. The CDR3 reads CASSLVSNSPLHF. The CDR3 region has the DNA TGTGCCAGCAGCTTGGTCAGTAATTCACCCCTCCACTTT.

This clone was seen repeatedly, ten times or more. The chain combines TRBV28 with TRBJ1-2; no firm D call. The ends were cut back, 5 bases at V and 4 bases at J, with 14 bases in the middle. CDR1 is MDHEN, CDR2 SYDVKM, per germline. This CDR3 region has 14 residues. This CDR3 reads CASSPVGRIYGYTF. The DNA of the CDR3 is TGTGCCAGCAGTCCCGTGGGAAGGATCTATGGCTACACCTTC.

The J gene is TRBJ2-7, the V gene TRBV19; D unresolved. V dropped 3 bases and J dropped 0 bases, with 6 bases sitting between them. This CDR3 region has 13 residues. Germline lookup yields CDR1 LNHDA and CDR2 SQIVND (reference sequence). DNA for the CDR3: TGTGCCAGTAGTATCGCCATCTCCTACGAGCAGTACTTC. As protein: CASSIAISYEQYF.

There are a few counts of this clone. The chain joins TRBV9 to TRBJ2-7, with 14 bases identical to TRBD2. Germline trimming cut 3 bases from V and 4 bases from J; bases unmatched to any gene: 3. The CDR3 has 15 amino acids. Germline values: CDR1 SGDLS, CDR2 YYNGEE. The CDR3 loop reads CASSGGLAGGYEQYF. The DNA for the CDR3 is TGTGCCAGCAGCGGAGGACTAGCGGGAGGATACGAGCAGTACTTC.

This clone has a handful of counts. V gene TRBV29-1 combines with J gene TRBJ2-1; D gene ambiguous. Germline assignment: CDR1 SQVTM and CDR2 ANQGSEA. V was cut by 8 bases and J by 0 bases, with 8 bases left in between. The CDR3 totals 12 residues. DNA for the CDR3: TGCAGCTCCAGGTACTCCTACAATGAGCAGTTCTTC. Protein sequence: CSSRYSYNEQFF.

The chain has TRBV9 and TRBJ2-7, with TRBD2 identical over 11 bases. CDR1 SGDLS and CDR2 YYNGEE come from the germline V gene. The CDR3 has 16 residues. The J segment lost 4 bases and the V segment lost 2 bases, leaving 8 bases of the junction unmatched. CDR3 in DNA: TGTGCCAGCAGCGTTAGTGGGACTAGCGGAAATTACGAGCAGTACTTC. Its protein product is CASSVSGTSGNYEQYF.

The chain uses TRBV9 and TRBJ2-7, with 7 bases that match TRBD2. Germline CDR1 is SGDLS and CDR2 is YYNGEE. The CDR3 consists of 16 residues. Losses at the gene ends were 4 bases for V and 4 bases for J; bases not matched to a gene: 14. The CDR3 spells CASSSLPGGSSYEQYF. DNA for the CDR3: TGTGCCAGCAGCTCTCTGCCGGGCGGGAGTAGTTACGAGCAGTACTTC.

This rearrangement joins TRBV5-1 to TRBJ2-1; D is possibly TRBD1 (5 bases). V lost 4 bases, J lost 11 bases, and 10 bases lay in between. The CDR3 runs to 11 residues. The germline V gene encodes CDR1 SGHRS and CDR2 YFSETQ. CDR3 region: CASSLDSQQFF. In nucleotides, the CDR3 is TGCGCCAGCAGCCTTGACAGCCAGCAGTTCTTC.

The chain employs TRBV9 and TRBJ1-2; D remains unclear. Germline lookup yields CDR1 SGDLS and CDR2 YYNGEE. CDR3 length: 16 residues. The germline V and J ends were trimmed by 0 bases and 0 bases, with 12 bases remaining between them. The CDR3 region is CASSVGLGQANYGYTF. DNA of the CDR3: TGTGCCAGCAGCGTAGGTCTCGGGCAGGCTAACTATGGCTACACCTTC. Together with reference TRBV9 and TRBJ1-2, the CDR3 gives the full variable domain: DSGVTQTPKHLITATGQRVTLRCSPRSGDLSVYWYQQSLDQGLQFLIQYYNGEERAKGNILERFSAQQFPDLHSELNLSSLELGDSALYFCASSVGLGQANYGYTFGSGTRLTVV.

The chain carries TRBV28 and TRBJ2-7, with 11 bases lining up with TRBD2. Germline trimming cut 8 bases from V and 3 bases from J; bases unmatched to any gene: 6. Germline lookup yields CDR1 MDHEN and CDR2 SYDVKM. The CDR3 totals 14 residues. This CDR3 is CASVVAGGFYEQYF. CDR3 in DNA: TGTGCCAGCGTGGTAGCGGGAGGGTTCTACGAGCAGTACTTC.

The rearrangement uses TRBV7-2 and TRBJ2-7; D uncertain. V was cut by 2 bases and J by 3 bases, with 8 bases left in between. The germline CDR1 and CDR2 sequences are SGHTA and FQGNSA. This CDR3 comprises 13 residues. Here the CDR3 DNA reads TGTGCCAGCAGCTTATATGCCAACTACGAGCAGTACTTC. Protein sequence: CASSLYANYEQYF.

The J gene is TRBJ2-7, the V gene TRBV7-2, with D possibly TRBD1 on 6 matching bases. Germline-derived CDR1 and CDR2 are SGHTA and FQGNSA. V shed 2 bases and J shed 2 bases, with 10 bases lying between them. This CDR3 spans 14 amino acids. CDR3: CASSLSDRAYEQYF. For the CDR3, the DNA is TGTGCCAGCAGCTTATCGGACAGAGCCTACGAGCAGTACTTC.

The V gene is TRBV18, the J gene TRBJ2-1; D may be TRBD1 (5 bases). V was trimmed by 4 bases and J by 3 bases, leaving 13 bases between them. The CDR3 runs to 15 residues. Germline V CDR1 and CDR2: KGHSH, LQKENI. The chain's CDR3 is CASSQGAHYYNEQFF. The CDR3, as DNA: TGTGCCAGCTCACAAGGGGCTCATTACTACAATGAGCAGTTCTTC. Variable domain in full (rest from reference TRBV18 and TRBJ2-1): NAGVMQNPRHLVRRRGQEARLRCSPMKGHSHVYWYRQLPEEGLKFMVYLQKENIIDESGMPKERFSAEFPKEGPSILRIQQVVRGDSAAYFCASSQGAHYYNEQFFGPGTRLTVL.

The rearrangement links TRBV6-1 to TRBJ1-2; D is perhaps TRBD1 (6 bases). Germline V gene sequence: CDR1 MNHNS, CDR2 SASEGT. The CDR3 consists of 14 residues. The V end lost 3 bases, the J end lost 8 bases, and 16 bases lay between the germline ends. The CDR3 DNA sequence: TGTGCCAGCAGTGATACACAGGGTCTCGTCGGCTACACCTTC. It encodes CASSDTQGLVGYTF.

This clone was observed a handful of times. The chain links TRBV4-1 to TRBJ1-3; possible D gene TRBD1, 5 bases. Germline V gene lookup returns CDR1 MGHRA and CDR2 YSYEKL. The CDR3 runs 14 residues. V was clipped by 4 bases and J by 4 bases, with 11 bases between them. CDR3 loop: CASSLEGEGNTIYF. CDR3 bases: TGCGCCAGCAGCCTCGAAGGGGAGGGAAACACCATATATTTT.

Remarks on this clone: Other DNA sequences in the sample encode the same CDR3. This chain joins TRBV20-1 and TRBJ1-1; D unclear. V was trimmed by 1 base and J by 5 bases, leaving 2 bases between them. There are 10 residues in the CDR3. Germline V gene data show CDR1 as DFQATT and CDR2 as SNEGSKA (reference sequence). The CDR3 bases are TGCAGTGCTAGAGGAACTGAAGCTTTCTTT. It translates to CSARGTEAFF.

This clone was found many times. The genes are TRBV5-1 and TRBJ2-3; 8 nucleotides line up with TRBD2. This CDR3 contains 16 residues. The V gene end was trimmed by 4 bases and the J gene end by 4 bases; junction bases not matched to a gene: 11. CDR1 is SGHRS, CDR2 YFSETQ, per germline. CDR3 sequence: CASSPYSGSSADTQYF. The CDR3 nucleotides are TGCGCCAGCAGCCCATACAGCGGGAGTAGCGCAGATACGCAGTATTTT.